This is a list of T cell receptor beta chains from one sample in a study of cytomegalovirus exposure and HLA in healthy donors. The protocol was immunoSEQ multiplex PCR, while the TCRdb copy is restricted to in-frame clones and leaves out a portion. Of fewer than 350,000 clones detected, about 90% appear once; the ten largest clones hold roughly 2.3%. The sequenced sample consisted of PBMCs. These receptors were taken from a woman in her late teens or twenties in good health and CMV-seronegative. CDR3s include the opening cysteine and the closing phenylalanine or tryptophan. A D gene is named only where the DNA matches it firmly.

d_gene: TRBD1
j_gene: TRBJ1-4
v_gene: TRBV9
CDR3aa: CASSVGAGTGEKLFF

d_gene: TRBD2
j_gene: TRBJ2-7
v_gene: TRBV2
CDR3aa: CASIRLAGASYEQYF

d_gene: -
j_gene: TRBJ2-7
v_gene: TRBV7-9
CDR3aa: CSSSLAQGPSYEQYF

d_gene: -
j_gene: TRBJ1-1
v_gene: TRBV10-2
CDR3aa: CASLLGGGTEAFF

d_gene: TRBD1
j_gene: TRBJ1-6
v_gene: TRBV5-4
CDR3aa: CASSPLGQENSPLHF

d_gene: -
j_gene: TRBJ2-7
v_gene: TRBV30
CDR3aa: CASGRGSREQYF

d_gene: -
j_gene: TRBJ2-7
v_gene: TRBV5-1
CDR3aa: CASSLGGGGSYEQYF

d_gene: -
j_gene: TRBJ1-3
v_gene: TRBV18
CDR3aa: CASSPAQGIVSGNTIYF

d_gene: -
j_gene: -
v_gene: TRBV5-1
CDR3aa: CASSLEGSYEQYF

d_gene: TRBD2
j_gene: TRBJ2-7
v_gene: TRBV6-5
CDR3aa: CASSRTSGKHEQYF

d_gene: TRBD1
j_gene: TRBJ1-1
v_gene: TRBV6-5
CDR3aa: CASKTGAPNTEAFF

d_gene: -
j_gene: TRBJ1-2
v_gene: TRBV6-5
CDR3aa: CASSYSGLANYGYTF

d_gene: TRBD1
j_gene: -
v_gene: TRBV9
CDR3aa: CASSVGAGGTYEQYF

d_gene: TRBD2
j_gene: TRBJ2-7
v_gene: TRBV9
CDR3aa: CASSATTGLAGDSYEQYF

d_gene: TRBD2
j_gene: TRBJ2-3
v_gene: TRBV5-4
CDR3aa: CASSLAGGRGTDTQYF

d_gene: TRBD1
j_gene: TRBJ1-5
v_gene: TRBV27
CDR3aa: CASSTDRGKQPQHF

d_gene: TRBD1
j_gene: TRBJ2-1
v_gene: TRBV10-3
CDR3aa: CAIRRTGESPEFF

d_gene: -
j_gene: TRBJ2-2
v_gene: TRBV30
CDR3aa: CAWSLQLTTGELFF

d_gene: -
j_gene: TRBJ2-1
v_gene: TRBV6-5
CDR3aa: CASRRTQRAGNEQFF

d_gene: -
j_gene: TRBJ2-5
v_gene: TRBV2
CDR3aa: CASSPRSTKETQYF

d_gene: -
j_gene: TRBJ2-1
v_gene: TRBV10-3
CDR3aa: CAISEPVNEQFF